This entry is about one T cell receptor (beta chain). What it binds is unknown. From RNA, the CDR3 regions of TCR beta chains were amplified and sequenced. Second-round multiplex PCR came after first-round RT-PCR with HTBI primers. TCRdb ran MiXCR on the multiplex PCR reads and lists one entry per CDR3 protein. The sample yields around 1,000,000 distinct CDR3 sequences, about two fifths seen once. The data are from a study of Graves' ophthalmopathy and Graves' hyperthyroidism. Study-wide context: Calling hyperthyroidism stable required that no ophthalmopathy show up within 18 months of follow-up. The study's findings and limits: An 81.08% specificity and about 88% sensitivity were achieved by a 13-signature model that separated ophthalmopathy from stable hyperthyroidism.

In germline, CDR1 is LNHNV, CDR2 YYDKDF (reference sequence). The V and J ends lost 2 bases and 1 base respectively, with 17 bases between them. The CDR3 has 17 amino acids. Source material: peripheral blood or thyroid tissue (not recorded which). V usage is TRBV15 and J usage is TRBJ1-1; D gene uncertain. This receptor was taken from an adult man with Graves' hyperthyroidism. The CDR3 protein is CATSRRTAAKGNTEAFF. The CDR3 DNA sequence: TGTGCCACCAGCAGAAGGACGGCAGCCAAGGGGAACACTGAAGCTTTCTTT.